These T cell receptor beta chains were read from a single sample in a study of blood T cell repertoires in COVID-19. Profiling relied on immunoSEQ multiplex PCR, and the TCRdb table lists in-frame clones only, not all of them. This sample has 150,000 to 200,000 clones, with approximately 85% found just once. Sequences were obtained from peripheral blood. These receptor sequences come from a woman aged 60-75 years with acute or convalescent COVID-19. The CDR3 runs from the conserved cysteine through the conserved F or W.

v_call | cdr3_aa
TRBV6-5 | CASTSGSGNGELFF
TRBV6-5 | CASTPRTGQKAFF
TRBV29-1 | CSVRTGGSNQPQHF
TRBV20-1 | CSASRWVAGTEAFF
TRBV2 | CASSERSVAGAGVVF
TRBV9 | CASSARDRGGQETQYF
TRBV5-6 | CASSLGDRRTIYF
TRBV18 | CASSPRENTEAFF
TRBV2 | CASRGQGMDNSPLHF
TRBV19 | CASSIVSGSGEQFF
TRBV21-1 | CASSKALSAGGYEQYF
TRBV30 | CAWSVLAGGKEQFF
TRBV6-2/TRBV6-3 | CASSFRTSGSRYNEQFF
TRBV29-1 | CSASLTSDEQFF
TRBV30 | CAWGSDRTRNYGYTF
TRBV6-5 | CASSNQGASNQPQHF
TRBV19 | CASTPTSRRELFF
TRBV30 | CAWSPGRGGNEKLFF
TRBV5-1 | CASSLGGSQETQYF
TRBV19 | CASAQTGGYRNEQFF
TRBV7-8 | CASSLGGQFIPLHF
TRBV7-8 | CASSLTGTQNTEAFF
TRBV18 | CASSPQGGLPTSGNTIYF
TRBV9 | CASAPYSSTNEQFF
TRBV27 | CASSSGGRQATTYTF
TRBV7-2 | CASSLNPGGLDIQYF
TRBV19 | CASSIVAGTEAFF
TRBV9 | CASSVGPGQGLKLNEKLFF
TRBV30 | CAWSVGGNQPQHF
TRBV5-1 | CASSLEPGTNQPQHF
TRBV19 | CATAGRGQGASSGNTIYF
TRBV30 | CACHLLRDEQFF
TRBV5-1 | CASSLEGYQETQYF
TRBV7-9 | CASSFEREIHYNEQFF
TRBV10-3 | CAISEFGGGGSTDTQYF